One sample yielded the 26 T cell receptor beta chains listed below, sequenced in a study of T cells after yellow fever vaccination. TCRdb redid the calling of the 5' RACE reads with MiXCR, one entry per CDR3 protein. The table has around 320,000 distinct CDR3 sequences, around 8.6% seen once. This specimen consisted of CD4+ T cells sorted from PBMCs, obtained 5 days after the yellow fever booster vaccination. These receptors came from a man in his late teens or twenties who received the YFV17D yellow fever vaccine.

This clonotype has just a few counts. V and J are TRBV12-3 or TRBV12-4 and TRBJ2-1, with 7 bases fitting TRBD2. CDR3 length: 14 amino acids. The V segment lost 5 bases and the J segment 6 bases; nucleotides outside the gene matches: 7. The CDR3 region is CASSPQGGPNEQFF. The DNA of the CDR3 is TGTGCCAGCAGTCCCCAGGGAGGGCCCAATGAGCAGTTCTTC.

This clonotype came up many times. The V call is TRBV6-5, the J call TRBJ1-5, with D possibly matching TRBD1 (5 bases). This CDR3 has 14 amino acids. V dropped 0 bases and J dropped 7 bases, with 10 bases sitting between them. Germline CDR1 and CDR2: MNHEY and SVGAGI. The CDR3 DNA reads as TGTGCCAGCAGTTACTCGGGGGGGACCCAGCCCCAGCATTTT. This sequence encodes CASSYSGGTQPQHF.

The rearrangement uses TRBV7-2 and TRBJ1-4; D may be TRBD1 (5 bases). Trimming took off 2 bases at V and 4 bases at J, with 11 bases between the two ends. Germline assignment: CDR1 SGHTA and CDR2 FQGNSA. There are 15 residues in the CDR3. Written as DNA, the CDR3 is TGTGCCAGCAGCTTACTGGGGCAAAGTAATGAAAAACTGTTTTTT. Protein: CASSLLGQSNEKLFF.

V is TRBV7-2 and J is TRBJ2-3, with a possible D match to TRBD2 (5 bases). Trimming pared 5 bases from V and 2 bases from J, leaving 14 bases between. This CDR3 spans 15 amino acids. CDR1 SGHTA and CDR2 FQGNSA come from the germline V gene. The CDR3 spells CASSPRVRNTDTQYF. CDR3 sequence (DNA): TGTGCCAGCAGCCCGAGGGTCAGAAACACAGATACGCAGTATTTT.

In this sample, this clonotype turned up many times. The gene calls are TRBV5-1 and TRBJ2-7, with D possibly TRBD1 on 5 matching bases. Germline V gene lookup returns CDR1 SGHRS and CDR2 YFSETQ. The V end was cut by 4 bases, the J end by 3 bases, with 8 bases between. The CDR3 length is 12 residues. CDR3 sequence (DNA): TGCGCCAGCAGCCTGACAGACTACGAGCAGTACTTC. Its translation: CASSLTDYEQYF.

A few counts support this clonotype. The chain employs TRBV11-2 and TRBJ2-7, with 8 bases lining up with TRBD1. With 1 base clipped from V and 7 bases from J, the junction kept 3 bases outside the gene matches. Germline V gene data show CDR1 as SGHAT and CDR2 as FQNNGV. The CDR3 is 13 residues long. CDR3 in DNA: TGTGCCAGCAGCTTAGGTTGGACAGGGGAGCAGTACGTC. This translates into CASSLGWTGEQYV.

The chain joins TRBV12-3 or TRBV12-4 to TRBJ2-7; 10 bases match TRBD1. V lost 6 bases, J lost 3 bases, and 5 bases stayed unmatched. The CDR3 totals 14 residues. The CDR3, as DNA: TGTGCCAGCAGCACGGACAGGGGGGTCTACGAGCAGTACTTC. As protein: CASSTDRGVYEQYF.

V and J are TRBV6-1 and TRBJ1-3; weak D call: TRBD1 (5 bases). This CDR3 has 17 residues. The V and J ends lost 6 bases and 0 bases respectively, with 18 bases between them. The V gene's germline CDR1 is MNHNS and CDR2 SASEGT. CDR3 amino acids: CASRFRASPSSGNTIYF. In DNA, the CDR3 is TGTGCCAGCAGGTTCAGGGCTTCGCCTAGCTCTGGAAACACCATATATTTT.

The sample holds many counts of this clonotype. CDR3 in amino acids: CASSQELRVGSGGTGELFF. In nucleotides, the CDR3 is TGCGCCAGCAGCCAAGAACTTAGAGTGGGGTCAGGGGGCACCGGGGAGCTGTTTTTT. This rearrangement joins TRBV4-1 to TRBJ2-2; 7 bases are shared with TRBD1. The germline V gene has CDR1 MGHRA and CDR2 YSYEKL. The V gene end was trimmed by 0 bases and the J gene end by 4 bases; junction bases not matched to a gene: 14. The CDR3 runs 19 residues.

This clonotype has a handful of counts. The V call is TRBV7-2, the J call TRBJ1-4; 7 bases agree with TRBD1. Germline V gives CDR1 SGHTA, CDR2 FQGNSA. J gave up 5 bases and V 5 bases, and 2 bases lay outside the gene matches. This CDR3 is built from 13 residues. CDR3 sequence reads: CASSQGVNEKLFF. CDR3 nucleotides: TGTGCCAGCAGCCAGGGGGTGAATGAAAAACTGTTTTTT.

The chain carries TRBV2 and TRBJ2-1; 9 bases fit TRBD2. The length of the CDR3 is 13 residues. Trimming cost V 6 bases and J 9 bases; bases outside gene matches: 6. From germline, CDR1 is SNHLY and CDR2 FYNNEI. CDR3 region: CASRGSGGGEQFF. Written as DNA, the CDR3 is TGTGCCAGCAGGGGTAGCGGGGGAGGTGAGCAGTTCTTC.

This clonotype was recorded at least ten times. V is TRBV7-2 and J is TRBJ2-5, with 13 bases aligning to TRBD2. CDR3 length equals 16 residues. Germline V gene sequence: CDR1 SGHTA, CDR2 FQGNSA. Trimming took 5 bases from V and 5 from J; bases not matched to a gene: 8. The CDR3 loop reads CASSPTSGGGGETQYF. DNA of the CDR3: TGTGCCAGCAGCCCAACTAGCGGGGGGGGAGGGGAGACCCAGTACTTC.

In this sample, this clonotype turned up many times. The CDR3 nucleotides are TGCAGTGCTAGATACGGGGCTAATTCACCCCTCCACTTT. Protein product: CSARYGANSPLHF. This chain connects TRBV20-1 to TRBJ1-6; a possible D gene is TRBD1 (5 bases). This CDR3 comprises 13 residues. Germline lookup yields CDR1 DFQATT and CDR2 SNEGSKA (reference sequence). The V end was cut by 2 bases, the J end by 6 bases, with 8 bases between.

There are many counts of this clonotype. The CDR3: CASTPEGQGGLSPLHF. In nucleotides, the CDR3 is TGTGCCAGCACCCCGGAAGGACAGGGAGGACTCTCACCCCTCCACTTT. V gene TRBV11-2 combines with J gene TRBJ1-6, with 8 bases that match TRBD1. Trimming took 7 bases from V and 10 from J; bases not matched to a gene: 15. This CDR3 region has 16 residues. Per the germline V gene, CDR1 is SGHAT and CDR2 is FQNNGV.

This clonotype occurred a few times. The V gene is TRBV4-1, the J gene TRBJ1-5; TRBD1 might be the D (5 bases). CDR3 size: 19 residues. Germline V CDR1 and CDR2: MGHRA, YSYEKL. The V and J ends lost 1 base and 2 bases respectively, with 21 bases between them. DNA of the CDR3: TGCGCCAGCAGCCAAGGACGGGCAGGGATCCGGGTTGGCAATCAGCCCCAGCATTTT. This sequence encodes CASSQGRAGIRVGNQPQHF.

This clonotype was seen only a few times. The chain has TRBV6-2 or TRBV6-3 and TRBJ2-5, with D tentatively TRBD1 (6 bases). The V end lost 2 bases, the J end lost 2 bases, and 9 bases lay between the germline ends. The germline gives CDR1 MNHEY, CDR2 SVGEGT. The CDR3 covers 14 residues. CDR3 amino acids: CASSYRRGQETQYF. Here the CDR3 DNA reads TGTGCCAGCAGTTACCGTAGGGGGCAAGAGACCCAGTACTTC.

This clonotype was recorded many times. The rearrangement uses TRBV12-3 or TRBV12-4 and TRBJ2-1, with TRBD2 matching 9 bases. J lost 8 bases, V lost 1 base, and 6 bases had no gene match. The CDR3 length is 15 residues. DNA for the CDR3: TGTGCCAGCAGTTTAGGTCTAGCGGGAATCGATGAGCAGTTCTTC. As protein: CASSLGLAGIDEQFF.

This clonotype has a count of ten or more. V is TRBV7-2 and J is TRBJ2-7; 7 bases agree with TRBD1. The CDR3 length is 13 residues. Unmatched junction bases numbered 1, after V lost 3 bases and J lost 2 bases. Germline CDR1 is SGHTA and CDR2 is FQGNSA. Here the CDR3 DNA reads TGTGCCAGCAGCTTCGACAGGGCCTACGAGCAGTACGTC. It translates to CASSFDRAYEQYV.

This clonotype has more than one count but fewer than ten. The chain is built from TRBV6-5 and TRBJ2-5; D perhaps matches TRBD1 (5 bases). Germline V gives CDR1 MNHEY, CDR2 SVGAGI. The V end lost 2 bases, the J end lost 6 bases, and 10 bases lay between the germline ends. This CDR3 has 13 residues. This CDR3 is CASSYGRAQTQYF. CDR3 nucleotides: TGTGCCAGCAGTTACGGCAGGGCCCAGACCCAGTACTTC.

V is TRBV7-9 and J is TRBJ2-3, with 12 positions matching TRBD2. Germline loops: CDR1 SEHNR, CDR2 FQNEAQ (reference sequence). CDR3 length: 16 residues. The junction had 9 bases not matched to a gene; V was cut back by 5 bases and J by 6 bases. The CDR3 DNA sequence: TGTGCCAGCAGCCCCTCGACTAGCGGGGGAGGGGATACGCAGTATTTT. The encoded protein is CASSPSTSGGGDTQYF. Supplemented by reference TRBV7-9 and TRBJ2-3, the full variable domain reads DTGVSQNPRHKITKRGQNVTFRCDPISEHNRLYWYRQTLGQGPEFLTYFQNEAQLEKSRLLSDRFSAERPKGSFSTLEIQRTEQGDSAMYLCASSPSTSGGGDTQYFGPGTRLTVL.

The CDR3 reads CASRPPTGGAGETQYF. The CDR3 region has the DNA TGCGCCAGCAGACCGCCAACAGGGGGCGCGGGGGAGACCCAGTACTTC. The V gene is TRBV5-1, the J gene TRBJ2-5; 9 positions agree with TRBD1. Germline CDR1 SGHRS, CDR2 YFSETQ. The V segment lost 5 bases and the J segment 5 bases; nucleotides outside the gene matches: 13. The CDR3 is made up of 16 amino acids.

Only a few counts were recorded for this clonotype. The V gene is TRBV4-1, the J gene TRBJ2-5; no reliable D call. The CDR3 extends over 15 amino acids. Between the trimmed V and J ends, which lost 0 bases and 2 bases, there was a span of 10 bases. Germline CDR1 is MGHRA and CDR2 is YSYEKL. Here the CDR3 DNA reads TGCGCCAGCAGCCAAGATATCTTAGGACAAGAGACCCAGTACTTC. Translated: CASSQDILGQETQYF.

The CDR3 coding sequence is TGTGCCAGCAGTTACCTCCCAGGAGGCGGTAATGAAAAACTGTTTTTT. It codes for CASSYLPGGGNEKLFF. V usage is TRBV6-6 and J usage is TRBJ1-4; D gene ambiguous. This CDR3 spans 16 amino acids. Germline V lookup: CDR1 MNHNY, CDR2 SVGAGI (reference sequence). V lost 2 bases and J 4 bases, leaving 14 bases between the germline ends.

The sample holds many counts of this clonotype. CDR3 DNA: TGTGCCAGCAGTGAAACGGGCGGGGAGCTGTTTTTT. It is translated as CASSETGGELFF. The V gene is TRBV25-1, the J gene TRBJ2-2, with unresolved D. CDR1 is MGHDK and CDR2 is SYGVNS in the germline V gene. Trimming shortened V by 2 bases and J by 7 bases, and 5 bases separated the two germline ends. The CDR3 is 12 amino acids.

V is TRBV4-2 and J is TRBJ2-5; the D gene could be TRBD1 or TRBD2 (5 bases each). CDR3 length: 15 residues. V was shortened by 2 bases and J by 2 bases, with 12 bases between the two germline ends. Germline V gene lookup returns CDR1 LGHNA and CDR2 YNFKEQ. The CDR3 bases are TGTGCCAGCAGCCAATCCACTAGGGGTCAAGAGACCCAGTACTTC. Translation: CASSQSTRGQETQYF.

This clonotype was seen many times. J is TRBJ2-1 and V is TRBV7-2; 9 bases agree with TRBD2. This CDR3 has 15 amino acids. The V gene end was trimmed by 0 bases and the J gene end by 10 bases; junction bases not matched to a gene: 7. Germline loops: CDR1 SGHTA, CDR2 FQGNSA. CDR3 sequence (DNA): TGTGCCAGCAGCTTAGCGCCTAGCGGGGAACGCGAGCAGTTCTTC. Its protein is CASSLAPSGEREQFF.